A single sample is the source of the 21 T cell receptor beta chains below, sequenced in a study of cytomegalovirus exposure and HLA in healthy donors. The PCR had 60 Vbeta and 13 Jbeta primers. Clones were read by immunoSEQ multiplex PCR, and TCRdb kept only the in-frame ones, dropping some. This sample's table reports tens of thousands of clones. The material sequenced was PBMCs. These receptors originate from a female donor in good health and CMV-seropositive.

This chain joins TRBV6-5 and TRBJ2-7; the D gene is possibly TRBD1 (6 bases). CDR1 and CDR2 from the germline V gene are MNHEY and SVGAGI. Trimming took 6 bases from V and 4 from J, leaving 10 bases between them. The CDR3 sequence is 12 residues long. CDR3 DNA sequence: TGTGCCAGCAGAAAAGGGGGTTACGAGCAGTACTTC. As protein: CASRKGGYEQYF.

The CDR3 bases are TGTGCCAGCTCACCAGGCGGGCAGAGCAATCAGCCCCAGCATTTT. Its translation is CASSPGGQSNQPQHF. The V and J genes are TRBV18 and TRBJ1-5; D is undetermined. The V and J ends lost 2 bases and 1 base respectively, with 9 bases between them. This CDR3 is built from 15 residues. Germline V lookup: CDR1 KGHSH, CDR2 LQKENI. The full variable domain, with the rest looked up from reference TRBV18 and TRBJ1-5, is NAGVMQNPRHLVRRRGQEARLRCSPMKGHSHVYWYRQLPEEGLKFMVYLQKENIIDESGMPKERFSAEFPKEGPSILRIQQVVRGDSAAYFCASSPGGQSNQPQHFGDGTRLSIL.

V is TRBV6-5 and J is TRBJ1-5, with TRBD1 identical over 8 bases. The trim removed 6 bases at V and 1 base at J, leaving 5 bases unmatched. Germline V gene sequence: CDR1 MNHEY, CDR2 SVGAGI. CDR3 length equals 15 residues. The CDR3 region is CASRGDRGSNQPQHF. The CDR3 region has the DNA TGTGCCAGCAGAGGTGACAGGGGAAGCAATCAGCCCCAGCATTTT.

This chain uses TRBV9 with TRBJ2-6, with D unresolved. Germline CDR1 SGDLS, CDR2 YYNGEE. The CDR3 is made up of 14 amino acids. V dropped 0 bases and J dropped 3 bases, with 4 bases sitting between them. The CDR3 DNA is TGTGCCAGCAGCGTAGAACATGGGGCCAACGTCCTGACTTTC. It encodes CASSVEHGANVLTF.

The genes are TRBV7-9 and TRBJ2-7, with D perhaps TRBD2 (5 bases). The V gene's germline CDR1 is SEHNR and CDR2 FQNEAQ (reference sequence). Trimming left V 2 bases short and J 5 bases short, with 13 bases between. CDR3 length: 14 amino acids. This chain's CDR3 is CASSLSGGADEQYF. The CDR3, as DNA: TGTGCCAGCAGCTTATCAGGAGGTGCCGACGAGCAGTACTTC.

The chain combines TRBV28 with TRBJ1-2; D is perhaps TRBD1 (6 bases). Germline loops: CDR1 MDHEN, CDR2 SYDVKM. The V end was cut by 3 bases, the J end by 0 bases, with 11 bases between. The CDR3 has 15 amino acids. CDR3 in DNA: TGTGCCAGCAGTTTTTGGGGGCGCTCTAACTATGGCTACACCTTC. This codes for CASSFWGRSNYGYTF.

The chain couples TRBV18 to TRBJ1-5; 9 nucleotides match TRBD1. The CDR3 totals 15 residues. Germline assignment: CDR1 KGHSH and CDR2 LQKENI. V was pared by 4 bases and J by 4 bases, with 5 bases of the junction left unmatched. As DNA, the CDR3 is TGTGCCAGCTCACTCACCGGACAGGGGAATCAGCCCCAGCATTTT. It yields the protein CASSLTGQGNQPQHF.

The J gene is TRBJ1-3, the V gene TRBV18, with unresolved D. V lost 6 bases and J lost 15, with 21 bases in between. Germline V gene sequence: CDR1 KGHSH, CDR2 LQKENI. This CDR3 spans 13 amino acids. The DNA of the CDR3 is TGTGCCAGCTCGCGGGCCCGAACCGCCCCGGAATATTTT. As protein: CASSRARTAPEYF. Full variable domain (outside the CDR3, taken from reference TRBV18 and TRBJ1-3): NAGVMQNPRHLVRRRGQEARLRCSPMKGHSHVYWYRQLPEEGLKFMVYLQKENIIDESGMPKERFSAEFPKEGPSILRIQQVVRGDSAAYFCASSRARTAPEYFGEGSWLTVV.

On this clone itself: The junction does not match germline at one end; this may be a read error. At the DNA level, this CDR3 is encoded by other sequences in the same sample as well. The V call is TRBV4-3, the J call TRBJ2-5; 9 nucleotides line up with TRBD1. This CDR3 is 15 amino acids long. Germline lookup yields CDR1 LGHNA and CDR2 YSLEER. CDR3 region: CASSPGTGRGETQYF. CDR3 nucleotides: TGCGCTAGCAGCCCAGGGACAGGGAGGGGGGAGACCCAGTACTTC.

The J gene is TRBJ2-1, the V gene TRBV7-2; D possibly corresponds to TRBD1 (6 bases). This CDR3 comprises 16 residues. With 5 bases removed from V and 4 bases from J, the gap between germline ends came to 18 bases. Germline lookup yields CDR1 SGHTA and CDR2 FQGNSA. CDR3 bases: TGTGCCAGCAGCGCCTTCGCAAGGACAGTTTACAATGAGCAGTTCTTC. It translates to CASSAFARTVYNEQFF.

V usage is TRBV7-3 and J usage is TRBJ2-3; D is undetermined. V was shortened by 5 bases and J by 1 base, with 10 bases between the two germline ends. The germline gives CDR1 SGHTA, CDR2 FQGTGA. This CDR3 has 14 amino acids. For the CDR3, the DNA is TGTGCCAGCAGCGTCGGCCGGGGCACAGATACGCAGTATTTT. It translates to CASSVGRGTDTQYF.

The rearrangement links TRBV12-5 to TRBJ1-1; TRBD1 is a possible D gene (5 bases). Germline assignment: CDR1 LGHNT and CDR2 FRNRAP. Deletions cut 8 bases from V and 4 bases from J, with 14 bases between. This CDR3 is built from 13 residues. CDR3 DNA: TGTGCTAGTACGGCAGGGCCTTCCACTGAAGCTTTCTTT. This gives the protein CASTAGPSTEAFF.

V gene TRBV19 combines with J gene TRBJ2-3; maybe TRBD2 (5 bases). This CDR3 is built from 14 residues. V lost 6 bases and J 5 bases, leaving 15 bases between the germline ends. Per germline, CDR1 LNHDA and CDR2 SQIVND (reference sequence). CDR3 amino acids: CASRVTLRGDTQYF. The DNA for the CDR3 is TGTGCCAGTAGAGTCACCTTACGGGGAGATACGCAGTATTTT.

The rearrangement links TRBV11-2 to TRBJ2-5; TRBD1 is a possible D gene (6 bases). Per the germline V gene, CDR1 is SGHAT and CDR2 is FQNNGV. The CDR3 covers 13 residues. Trimming left V 6 bases short and J 3 bases short, with 11 bases between. Here the CDR3 DNA reads TGTGCCAGCAGACCTCAGGGGAAAGAGACCCAGTACTTC. Protein: CASRPQGKETQYF.

As regards this clone: One end of the junction is discordant with germline, which a read error may explain. The chain is built from TRBV29-1 and TRBJ2-5; possible D gene TRBD1, 5 bases. Germline values: CDR1 SQVTM, CDR2 ANQGSEA. The CDR3 is 14 amino acids. The CDR3 region has the DNA TGCAGCGTCGAAGACAGCAGGGTCCAAGAGACCCAGTACTTC. This translates into CSVEDSRVQETQYF.

The J gene is TRBJ2-3, the V gene TRBV5-1; 13 nucleotides align to TRBD2. CDR1 SGHRS and CDR2 YFSETQ come from the germline V gene. The V gene end was trimmed by 4 bases and the J gene end by 5 bases; junction bases not matched to a gene: 7. There are 16 residues in the CDR3. The CDR3 region has the DNA TGCGCCAGCAGCCATACTAGCGGGAGGGCCCTAGATACGCAGTATTTT. This codes for CASSHTSGRALDTQYF.

The chain employs TRBV6-5 and TRBJ1-2; D unresolved. Germline V CDR1 and CDR2: MNHEY, SVGAGI. The CDR3 loop spans 13 amino acids. Trimming pared 2 bases from V and 7 bases from J, leaving 11 bases between. The CDR3, as DNA: TGTGCCAGCAGTTACAAGGGAGGCGGTGGCTACACCTTC. It encodes CASSYKGGGGYTF.

The rearrangement links TRBV4-1 to TRBJ2-1; no reliable D call. The germline CDR1 and CDR2 sequences are MGHRA and YSYEKL. V was pared by 1 base and J by 4 bases, with 14 bases between. There are 16 residues in the CDR3. CDR3 in amino acids: CASSQVSRGLYNEQFF. The CDR3 DNA reads TGCGCCAGCAGCCAAGTTAGTCGTGGTTTGTACAATGAGCAGTTCTTC.

With regard to this clone: An end of the junction does not agree with germline; a read error may underlie this. V usage is TRBV7-7 and J usage is TRBJ2-7, with 8 bases identical to TRBD1. Germline V gene sequence: CDR1 SSHAT, CDR2 FNYEAQ (reference sequence). CDR3 length: 13 residues. The CDR3 coding sequence is TGTGCTAGCAGCACAGACAGGGGTCACGAGCAGTACTTC. Amino acids: CASSTDRGHEQYF.

The genes are TRBV29-1 and TRBJ2-7; no clear D. Germline loops: CDR1 SQVTM, CDR2 ANQGSEA. CDR3 length equals 11 residues. Trimming left V 6 bases short and J 6 bases short, with 12 bases between. CDR3 loop: CSVRVGVEQYF. In DNA form, the CDR3 reads TGCAGCGTCCGGGTAGGAGTCGAGCAGTACTTC.

J is TRBJ2-1 and V is TRBV18; D might be TRBD1 (6 bases). The germline V and J ends were trimmed by 3 bases and 5 bases, with 17 bases remaining between them. Germline V lookup: CDR1 KGHSH, CDR2 LQKENI. CDR3 length equals 16 residues. CDR3 DNA sequence: TGTGCCAGCTCACCCCCCGATATCCGACAGGACAATGAGCAGTTCTTC. Its protein is CASSPPDIRQDNEQFF. Full variable domain (outside the CDR3, taken from reference TRBV18 and TRBJ2-1): NAGVMQNPRHLVRRRGQEARLRCSPMKGHSHVYWYRQLPEEGLKFMVYLQKENIIDESGMPKERFSAEFPKEGPSILRIQQVVRGDSAAYFCASSPPDIRQDNEQFFGPGTRLTVL.